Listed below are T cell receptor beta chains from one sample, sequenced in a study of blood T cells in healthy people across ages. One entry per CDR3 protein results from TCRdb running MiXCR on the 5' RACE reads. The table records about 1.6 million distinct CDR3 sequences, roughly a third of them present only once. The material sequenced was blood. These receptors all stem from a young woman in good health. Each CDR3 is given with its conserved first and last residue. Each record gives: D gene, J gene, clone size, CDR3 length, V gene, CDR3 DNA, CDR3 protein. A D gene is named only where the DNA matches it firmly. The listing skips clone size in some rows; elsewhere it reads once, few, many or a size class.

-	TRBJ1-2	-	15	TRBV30	TGTGCCTGGAGTGTATCGGGGTGGAGGGATGGAGGCTACACCTTC	CAWSVSGWRDGGYTF
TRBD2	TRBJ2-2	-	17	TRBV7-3	TGTGCCAGCAGCGCCCGACTAGCGGGGGGCCGGGACGGGGAGCTGTTTTTT	CASSARLAGGRDGELFF
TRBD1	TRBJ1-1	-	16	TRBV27	TGTGCCAGCAGTTTTCTAGGACAGGGAGGCGGCACTGAAGCTTTCTTT	CASSFLGQGGGTEAFF
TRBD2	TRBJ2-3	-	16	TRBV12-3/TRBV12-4	TGTGCCAGCAGTTCCGGGACTAGCGGGGTCACAGATGCGCAGTATTTT	CASSSGTSGVTDAQYF
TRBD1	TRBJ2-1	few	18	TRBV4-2	TGTGCCAGCAGCCGATTACAAGCCGGGACAGGGACGTACAATGAGCAGTTCTTC	CASSRLQAGTGTYNEQFF
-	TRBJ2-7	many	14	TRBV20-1	TGCAGTGCTCCCTCCCAGAAAAGCTCCTACGAGCAGTACTTC	CSAPSQKSSYEQYF
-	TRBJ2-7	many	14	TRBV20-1	TGCAGTGCACAACGGGACTCGAGCCTCTACGAGCAGTACTTC	CSAQRDSSLYEQYF
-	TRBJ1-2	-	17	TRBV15	TGTGCCACCAGCAGCCGCCGGGGACCCAATTCTAACTATGGCTACACCTTC	CATSSRRGPNSNYGYTF
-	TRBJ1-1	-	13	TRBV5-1	TGCGCCAGCAGCTTGATACCCGACACTGAAGCTTTCTTT	CASSLIPDTEAFF
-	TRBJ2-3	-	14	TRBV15	TGTGCCACCAGTAACCTGAGGGACATCGATACGCAGTATTTT	CATSNLRDIDTQYF
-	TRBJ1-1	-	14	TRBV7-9	TGTGCCAGCAGCTTAATCCGGGGCCACACTGAAGCTTTCTTT	CASSLIRGHTEAFF
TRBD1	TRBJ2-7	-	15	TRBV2	TGTGCCAGCAGTGAACTGGGACAGATTTCTACGCAGCAGTACTTC	CASSELGQISTQQYF
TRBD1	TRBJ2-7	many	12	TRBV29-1	TGCAGCGTGTGGACAGGGGGCTACGAGCAGTACTTC	CSVWTGGYEQYF
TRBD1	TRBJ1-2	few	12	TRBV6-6	TGTGCCAGCAGTTACACAGGGGTCGGCTACACCTTC	CASSYTGVGYTF
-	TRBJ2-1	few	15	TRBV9	TGTGCCAGCAGCGTAGGTTATCTATCCTACAATGAGCAGTTCTTC	CASSVGYLSYNEQFF
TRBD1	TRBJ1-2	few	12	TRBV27	TGTGCCAGCAGTCCCACAGGGGTCGGCTACACCTTC	CASSPTGVGYTF
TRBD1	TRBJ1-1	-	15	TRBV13	TGTGCCAGCAGCCCCCAGGGGGAGATGAACACTGAAGCTTTCTTT	CASSPQGEMNTEAFF
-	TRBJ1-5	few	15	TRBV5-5	TGTGCCAGCAGCCGGACACAGGACGGAAATCAGCCCCAGCATTTT	CASSRTQDGNQPQHF
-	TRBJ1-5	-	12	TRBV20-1	TGCAGTGCTAGAGATTTTGACCGTCCCCAGCATTTT	CSARDFDRPQHF
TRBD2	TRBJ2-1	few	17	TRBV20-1	TGCAGTGCACAGACTGGACTAGCGGGACCCTCCTACAATGAGCAGTTCTTC	CSAQTGLAGPSYNEQFF
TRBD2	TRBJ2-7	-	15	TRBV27	TGTGCCAGCAGTCTCATAGCGGGAGTTGGGAACGAGCAGTACTTC	CASSLIAGVGNEQYF
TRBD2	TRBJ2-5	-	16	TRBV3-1	TGTGCCGGCAGCCCTCGGGCGGGGGGGTTCCAAGAGACCCAGTACTTC	CAGSPRAGGFQETQYF
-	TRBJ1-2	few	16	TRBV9	TGTGCCAGCAGCGTAGATCAGGACAGCCCTAACTATGGCTACACCTTC	CASSVDQDSPNYGYTF
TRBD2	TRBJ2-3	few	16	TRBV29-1	TGCAGCGTTTCTTCAACGGGGGGAGGGTCCACAGATACGCAGTATTTT	CSVSSTGGGSTDTQYF
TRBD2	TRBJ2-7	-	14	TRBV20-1	TGCAGTGCTATAGAAACTAGCGGTTCCTACGAGCAGTACTTC	CSAIETSGSYEQYF
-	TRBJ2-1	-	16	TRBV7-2	TGTGCCGGCAGCTTAAGTGGGGCCCTCTCCTACAATGAGCAGTTCTTC	CAGSLSGALSYNEQFF
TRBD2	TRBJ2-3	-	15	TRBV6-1	TGTGCCAGCAGTGGCGAGCGGGGGGTGCCTATGGGGCAGTATTTT	CASSGERGVPMGQYF
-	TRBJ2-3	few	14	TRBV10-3	TGTGCCATCAGTGAGTTGGCCTTAACAGATACGCAGTATTTT	CAISELALTDTQYF
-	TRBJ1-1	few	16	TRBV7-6	TGTGCCAGCAGCTTAGCGGAAGGGAAAAGGAACACTGAAGCTTTCTTT	CASSLAEGKRNTEAFF
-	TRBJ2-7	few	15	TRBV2	TGTGCCAGCAGTCTTTCGGGGGCGCTAACCTACGAGCAGTACTTC	CASSLSGALTYEQYF
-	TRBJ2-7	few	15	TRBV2	TGTGCCAGCAGTGAATGGGCAGCGCAGAGGAGCGAGCAGTACTTC	CASSEWAAQRSEQYF
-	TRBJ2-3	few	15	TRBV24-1	TGTGCCACCAGTGACCCAGGGAGATACACAGGTACGCAGTATTTT	CATSDPGRYTGTQYF
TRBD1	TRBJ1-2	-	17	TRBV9	TGTGCCAGCAGCGTAGGGGCAGGGGGGAACCTTATTGATGGCTACACCTTC	CASSVGAGGNLIDGYTF
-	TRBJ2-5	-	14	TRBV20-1	TGCAGTGTTAGAGGTCACGGGAGAAAAGAGACCCAGTACTTC	CSVRGHGRKETQYF
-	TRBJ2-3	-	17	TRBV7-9	TGTGCCAGCAGCTTAGCCAACCCTTCCGCTAGCACAGATACGCAGTATTTT	CASSLANPSASTDTQYF
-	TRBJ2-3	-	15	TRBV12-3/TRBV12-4	TGTGCCAGCAGTTTATCGGGGGTTCGCGCAGATGTGCAGTATTTT	CASSLSGVRADVQYF
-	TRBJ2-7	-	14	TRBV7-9	TGTGCCAGCAGAAAGGCCGGGGCCACCTACGAGCAGTACTTC	CASRKAGATYEQYF
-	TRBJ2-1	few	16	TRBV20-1	TGCAGTGCTAGGAATCCATGGCGGGGGCCCTACAATGAGCAGTTCTTC	CSARNPWRGPYNEQFF
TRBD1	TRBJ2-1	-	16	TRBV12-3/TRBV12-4	TGTGCCAGCCAAAAGGCGACAGGGCACTCCTACAATGAGCAGTTCTTC	CASQKATGHSYNEQFF
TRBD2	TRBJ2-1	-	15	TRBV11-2	TGTGCCAGCAGCTCCGGACTAGGGAGGTACAATGAGCAGTTCTTC	CASSSGLGRYNEQFF